A single sample is the source of the 20 T cell receptor beta chains below, sequenced in a study of T cells expressing NK-cell markers. TCRdb reprocessed the 5' RACE reads, keeping one entry per CDR3 protein, no DNA. This repertoire includes fewer than 400,000 distinct CDR3 sequences. Sequenced material: blood T cells: a sorted CD56 or NKG2C T cell subset, CD4+ or CD8+ T cells, or bulk PBMC T cells (not recorded which). These receptors were collected from a man aged 18 to 69 in good health.

This sequence joins TRBV4-2 and TRBJ2-3; without DNA, the TCRdb call of TRBD1 cannot be checked. Looked up from germline, CDR1 is LGHNA and CDR2 is YNFKEQ. The CDR3 covers 15 residues. CDR3 protein: CASSQGRGHTDTQYF.

The chain employs TRBV12-3 or TRBV12-4 and TRBJ2-5; TCRdb reports TRBD2, a call that lacks DNA to check it against. The CDR3 is 15 residues long. CDR3 sequence reads: CASSEGAGGPLAQYF.

The rearrangement joins TRBV20-1 to TRBJ2-1; TCRdb's D call of TRBD1 is untestable without DNA. CDR1 and CDR2 (germline): DFQATT, SNEGSKA (reference sequence). This CDR3 spans 15 amino acids. CDR3 amino acids: CSANPGQGSYNEQFF.

This sequence joins TRBV7-3 and TRBJ2-3. Germline assignment: CDR1 SGHTA and CDR2 FQGTGA. There are 16 residues in the CDR3. The CDR3 protein is CASSSGSYWSTDTQYF. Drawing the rest from reference TRBV7-3 and TRBJ2-3, the complete variable domain is GAGVSQTPSNKVTEKGKYVELRCDPISGHTALYWYRQSLGQGPEFLIYFQGTGAADDSGLPNDRFFAVRPEGSVSTLKIQRTERGDSAVYLCASSSGSYWSTDTQYFGPGTRLTVL.

This chain uses TRBV6-5 with TRBJ2-4. Germline assignment: CDR1 MNHEY and CDR2 SVGAGI. The CDR3 spans 16 residues. The CDR3 loop reads CASSYSAGVAKNIQYF.

This chain links TRBV7-2 with TRBJ2-3. There are 15 residues in the CDR3. Looked up from germline, CDR1 is SGHTA and CDR2 is FQGNSA. CDR3: CASSLDASVGDTQYF. Complete variable domain (other parts from reference TRBV7-2 and TRBJ2-3): GAGVSQSPSNKVTEKGKDVELRCDPISGHTALYWYRQSLGQGLEFLIYFQGNSAPDKSGLPSDRFSAERTGGSVSTLTIQRTQQEDSAVYLCASSLDASVGDTQYFGPGTRLTVL.

CDR3: CSARAGLRRGLAYEQYF. The rearrangement joins TRBV20-1 to TRBJ2-7; the D gene TCRdb calls, TRBD2, cannot be checked with no DNA. Germline V gene sequence: CDR1 DFQATT, CDR2 SNEGSKA (reference sequence). The CDR3 covers 17 residues.

The CDR3: CASSLTGTDYGYTF. The gene calls are TRBV5-1 and TRBJ1-2; TCRdb's assignment of TRBD1 cannot be checked, as there is no DNA. Per the germline V gene, CDR1 is SGHRS and CDR2 is YFSETQ. The CDR3 sequence is 14 residues long.

The chain uses TRBV19 and TRBJ1-5. Germline V lookup: CDR1 LNHDA, CDR2 SQIVND (reference sequence). The length of the CDR3 is 13 residues. CDR3: CATQSGSAQPQHF.

The gene calls are TRBV6-1 and TRBJ1-2; TCRdb outputs TRBD1, but without DNA this stays unchecked. Germline V lookup: CDR1 MNHNS, CDR2 SASEGT. The CDR3 contains 15 residues. The CDR3 loop reads CASSEAQDRVRGYTF.

The J gene is TRBJ1-6, the V gene TRBV7-8; as DNA is missing, the TRBD1 call by TCRdb cannot be tested. Germline lookup yields CDR1 SGHVS and CDR2 FQNEAQ. The length of the CDR3 is 15 residues. This CDR3 is CASSVKQGSDSPLHF.

The rearrangement joins TRBV20-1 to TRBJ2-5; TCRdb indicates TRBD1, and absent DNA this call remains unverified. Germline V gene lookup returns CDR1 DFQATT and CDR2 SNEGSKA (reference sequence). This CDR3 is built from 14 residues. Here the CDR3 reads CSARRPSGGETQYF.

The chain is built from TRBV11-2 and TRBJ2-7; TCRdb's D call, TRBD1, is unchecked because there is no DNA. Germline V gene sequence: CDR1 SGHAT, CDR2 FQNNGV. This CDR3 is 14 amino acids long. CDR3 sequence reads: CASTDRVTPYEQYF.

The genes are TRBV18 and TRBJ1-1. Germline V gene sequence: CDR1 KGHSH, CDR2 LQKENI. This CDR3 spans 13 amino acids. CDR3 in amino acids: CASSPARDPGAFF.

The rearrangement joins TRBV18 to TRBJ2-2. The CDR3 spans 16 residues. Looked up from germline, CDR1 is KGHSH and CDR2 is LQKENI. CDR3 loop: CASSPVRTVNTGELFF. Full variable domain (remainder filled in from reference TRBV18 and TRBJ2-2): NAGVMQNPRHLVRRRGQEARLRCSPMKGHSHVYWYRQLPEEGLKFMVYLQKENIIDESGMPKERFSAEFPKEGPSILRIQQVVRGDSAAYFCASSPVRTVNTGELFFGEGSRLTVL.

The rearrangement joins TRBV6-1 to TRBJ1-5. The CDR3 sequence is 16 residues long. The V gene's germline CDR1 is MNHNS and CDR2 SASEGT. This CDR3 is CASSRRQSGGNQPQHF.

The chain recombines TRBV5-1 with TRBJ2-1; TCRdb gives TRBD1 as the D gene, but with no DNA this cannot be confirmed. CDR1 is SGHRS, CDR2 YFSETQ, per germline. The CDR3 runs 15 residues. The CDR3 is CASSFRDRGTSEQFF.

This chain connects TRBV4-2 to TRBJ2-3; the D call of TRBD1 rests on TCRdb alone, since no DNA is present to check it. From germline, CDR1 is LGHNA and CDR2 YNFKEQ. The CDR3 length is 17 residues. CDR3 region: CASSQGDRQVFTDTQYF.

The CDR3 here is CASSPNVRAANEKLFF. The chain employs TRBV18 and TRBJ1-4; the D call from TCRdb, TRBD1, cannot be confirmed without DNA. The CDR3 loop spans 16 amino acids. The germline gives CDR1 KGHSH, CDR2 LQKENI. The whole variable domain, filled in from reference TRBV18 and TRBJ1-4, reads NAGVMQNPRHLVRRRGQEARLRCSPMKGHSHVYWYRQLPEEGLKFMVYLQKENIIDESGMPKERFSAEFPKEGPSILRIQQVVRGDSAAYFCASSPNVRAANEKLFFGSGTQLSVL.

The chain links TRBV11-2 to TRBJ2-5; as DNA is missing, the TRBD2 call by TCRdb cannot be tested. Germline values: CDR1 SGHAT, CDR2 FQNNGV. This CDR3 has 18 amino acids. CDR3 region: CASRHRLNYLAEGETQYF. Looking up the rest from reference TRBV11-2 and TRBJ2-5 gives the full variable domain: EAGVAQSPRYKIIEKRQSVAFWCNPISGHATLYWYQQILGQGPKLLIQFQNNGVVDDSQLPKDRFSAERLKGVDSTLKIQPAKLEDSAVYLCASRHRLNYLAEGETQYFGPGTRLLVL.